This T cell receptor beta chain is from a study of blood T cell repertoires in COVID-19 (dated by TCRdb to 2018 to 2020). Regarding the research as a whole: The collaborator samples originated in the United States, Italy and Spain and spanned the acute and convalescent phases of COVID-19. The prospective study material was composed of cDNA or gDNA derived from T cells, B-cell-depleted T cells, or PBMCs. Deeply sampled blood TCRbeta repertoires from subjects exposed to, actively infected with, or recovered from COVID-19 were included in the dataset. A freely available public database, intended as a resource for researchers studying the immune response to SARS-CoV-2, is where the repertoires were released. Samples came from the ongoing ImmuneRACE study (first 160 participants) plus 1,254 subjects from 6 global collaborators. The sample metadata nearly always contained a de-identified subject ID, COVID-19 status, age in years and sex. Where HLA class I and class II types were available, the types were taken from metadata supplied by the sample provider, not from assay-based typing. Points the paper makes about the study in general: The amount of clinical and demographic metadata varied by source and participant and was provided uncurated.

Comment on this clone: It has no known antigen specificity. No quality values exist for individual bases; no much larger clone is one base distant.

Taken from cysteine to phenylalanine, the CDR3 has 14 residues. The DNA shown is the 42-base CDR3, in frame from base 1. Cut back by 10 bases and 0 bases, the V and J ends lie 15 bases apart. Looking up the germline V gene yields CDR1 MDHEN and CDR2 SYDVKM. TCRbeta CDR3 regions were amplified from genomic DNA by means of the immunoSEQ Assay, a bias-controlled multiplex PCR. In the authors' own workflow: The number of nucleated cells in each sample was estimated by amplification of reference gene primers within the assay. To quantify the absolute abundance of each unique TCRbeta CDR3 rearrangement, sequence reads were collapsed and filtered. For each sample, productive Simpson clonality was calculated as the square root of Simpson's diversity index across productive rearrangements. What TCRdb holds here is the immuneACCESS table cut down to in-frame rearrangements. Part of the clones is not present; checked against another copy, under half of the missing clones reflect an unresolved V gene, and the others are unexplained. D and trimming come from the DNA, and the V and J calls and clone size come from that table. The sample data list 110,000 to 150,000 clones, and 75% to 90% of these were observed just once. The top ten hold 2.5% to 3.5% of the sample.

Each collaborating institution followed its own protocols to collect whole blood in K2EDTA tubes. For TCRbeta analysis, collaborators shipped samples as frozen whole blood, isolated PBMCs, or DNA extracted from either of those sample types. The rearranged segments are TRBV28 and TRBJ1-2; the D gene is not confidently resolved. The receptor was isolated from a woman aged 60-75 years with active COVID-19. Sequencing used peripheral blood. For the CDR3, the sequence is CATQETHPNYGYTF. The base sequence is TGTGCCACGCAGGAAACACATCCTAACTATGGCTACACCTTC.